In this sample, the clone carrying this TCR beta chain turned up a few times. Its target is not known. This sample stems from a study of response to subunit inactivated influenza vaccine. Whole-study findings and limits: Researchers suggested that each seasonal influenza vaccination recruits few new T cells.

With 5 bases removed from V and 2 bases from J, the gap between germline ends came to 23 bases. The CDR3 is 18 amino acids. Looked up from germline, CDR1 is SGHTA and CDR2 is FQGNSA. MiXCR, applied by TCRdb to the RT-PCR reads, yields one record per CDR3 protein. The top ten clones hold 10% to 13% of a sample with some 800,000 distinct CDR3 sequences, around 20% of them seen once. The source was PBMCs from blood, collected 5 days after vaccination. The J gene is TRBJ2-3, the V gene TRBV7-2, with D tentatively TRBD2 (7 bases). This TCR came from a man in his fifties who received an inactivated influenza vaccine. The CDR3 is CASSQSGMGGAYTDTQYF. The CDR3 DNA is TGTGCCAGCAGCCAATCCGGGATGGGGGGGGCATACACAGATACGCAGTATTTT.